The 9 T cell receptor beta chains below were found in one sample sequenced in a study of CD8 T cells in Susac syndrome. A quantity of about 0.5 to 1 ug RNA underwent reverse transcription using random hexamers. MiXCR, applied by TCRdb to the immunoSEQ multiplex PCR reads, yields one record per CDR3 protein. The table includes under 200,000 distinct CDR3 sequences, roughly 95% detected once. Specimen: CD4+ T cells from PBMCs. The receptors shown here come from a human donor with Susac syndrome.

This chain uses TRBV7-3 with TRBJ2-1, with D hard to call. The CDR3 length is 14 residues. Per germline, CDR1 SGHTA and CDR2 FQGTGA. Trimming cost V 5 bases and J 9 bases, with 17 bases left between them. The chain's CDR3 is CASSLGTTGGEQFF. The CDR3 DNA follows: TGTGCCAGCAGCCTGGGTACGACCGGCGGTGAGCAGTTCTTC.

CDR3: CASSETLGVGEQYF. CDR3 bases: TGTGCCAGCAGTGAAACGCTAGGAGTAGGGGAGCAGTACTTC. This sequence joins TRBV6-1 and TRBJ2-7; no firm D call. CDR3 size: 14 residues. Trimming took 2 bases from V and 7 from J, leaving 15 bases between them. Germline V gives CDR1 MNHNS, CDR2 SASEGT.

This sequence joins TRBV27 and TRBJ1-2, with a possible D match to TRBD1 (5 bases). There are 14 residues in the CDR3. The V end lost 6 bases, the J end lost 5 bases, and 16 bases lay between the germline ends. The V gene's germline CDR1 is MNHEY and CDR2 SMNVEV (reference sequence). The CDR3, as DNA: TGTGCCAGCAGCCGGGACGGATACCTTTATGGCTACACCTTC. This sequence encodes CASSRDGYLYGYTF.

The chain employs TRBV6-6 and TRBJ2-1; D possibly corresponds to TRBD1 (5 bases). Deletions cut 8 bases from V and 1 base from J, with 15 bases between. This CDR3 comprises 15 residues. Germline loops: CDR1 MNHNY, CDR2 SVGAGI (reference sequence). CDR3 DNA sequence: TGTGCCAGCCTCGCAGGGTCGGTGTCCTACAATGAGCAGTTCTTC. As protein: CASLAGSVSYNEQFF.

The V gene is TRBV19, the J gene TRBJ1-5; D ambiguous. Germline values: CDR1 LNHDA, CDR2 SQIVND (reference sequence). Trimming pared 9 bases from V and 2 bases from J, leaving 14 bases between. The CDR3 contains 14 residues. This CDR3 is CASRLRQGNQPQHF. The CDR3, as DNA: TGTGCCAGCCGTCTCAGGCAGGGCAATCAGCCCCAGCATTTT.

This rearrangement joins TRBV11-2 to TRBJ2-4; 7 bases match TRBD2. The CDR3 has 14 residues. V was clipped by 6 bases and J by 3 bases; unmatched bases: 5. CDR1 is SGHAT and CDR2 is FQNNGV in the germline V gene. The CDR3 DNA sequence: TGTGCCAGCAGTCAAGCGGGGCTCAAAAACATTCAGTACTTC. It codes for CASSQAGLKNIQYF.

This chain joins TRBV29-1 and TRBJ2-7, with 9 bases aligning to TRBD2. The CDR3 consists of 13 residues. V lost 4 bases and J lost 2; bases outside the gene matches: 3. The germline V gene encodes CDR1 SQVTM and CDR2 ANQGSEA. CDR3 residues: CSVGSSGAYEQYF. DNA of the CDR3: TGCAGCGTTGGTTCTAGCGGGGCCTACGAGCAGTACTTC.

V is TRBV7-9 and J is TRBJ1-1, with D uncertain. This CDR3 is built from 12 residues. Germline CDR1 is SEHNR and CDR2 is FQNEAQ (reference sequence). Trimming removed 5 bases at V and 4 bases at J, with 8 bases between. The CDR3 reads CASSPPRTEAFF. CDR3 DNA: TGTGCCAGCAGCCCCCCCCGCACTGAAGCTTTCTTT.

The rearrangement joins TRBV5-4 to TRBJ2-1; D possibly uses TRBD1 or TRBD2 (5 bases each). V lost 7 bases and J 0 bases, leaving 17 bases between the germline ends. The CDR3 is made up of 16 amino acids. Germline V lookup: CDR1 SGHNT, CDR2 YYREEE (reference sequence). This chain's CDR3 is CASRLGVRSSYNEQFF. CDR3 nucleotides: TGTGCCAGCCGACTGGGGGTTCGAAGCTCCTACAATGAGCAGTTCTTC. The full variable domain, with the rest looked up from reference TRBV5-4 and TRBJ2-1, is ETGVTQSPTHLIKTRGQQVTLRCSSQSGHNTVSWYQQALGQGPQFIFQYYREEENGRGNFPPRFSGLQFPNYSSELNVNALELDDSALYLCASRLGVRSSYNEQFFGPGTRLTVL.